A single sample is the source of the 13 T cell receptor beta chains below, sequenced in a study of T cell responses to AZD1222 COVID-19 vaccine. Clones were read by immunoSEQ multiplex PCR, and TCRdb kept only the in-frame ones, dropping some. The sample contains 92,000 or so clones, approximately 90% of which appear only once. This specimen was peripheral blood, taken 28 days after the second AZD1222 dose. The origin of the receptors is an adult who received the AZD1222 COVID-19 vaccine.

This clone was picked up one time. This chain's CDR3 is CASSLVGTGNNYGYTF. CDR3 bases: TGTGCCAGCAGCTTAGTTGGGACAGGGAATAACTATGGCTACACCTTC. The chain is built from TRBV7-2 and TRBJ1-2; 9 bases map to TRBD1. The CDR3 totals 16 residues. Germline CDR1 is SGHTA and CDR2 is FQGNSA. Unmatched junction bases numbered 4, after V lost 1 base and J lost 1 base.

The chain carries TRBV5-6 and TRBJ1-4, with D possibly matching TRBD1 (6 bases). CDR1 is SGHDT, CDR2 YYEEEE, per germline. Deletions cut 4 bases from V and 1 base from J, with 11 bases between. The CDR3 totals 15 residues. CDR3 loop: CASSPGGRTNEKLFF. The DNA for the CDR3 is TGTGCCAGCAGCCCGGGGGGGCGAACTAATGAAAAACTGTTTTTT.

V usage is TRBV11-2 and J usage is TRBJ2-3; TRBD1 might be the D (6 bases). CDR1 SGHAT and CDR2 FQNNGV come from the germline V gene. V dropped 5 bases and J dropped 2 bases, with 17 bases sitting between them. The CDR3 runs 16 residues. The CDR3 DNA reads as TGTGCCAGCAGCCGGAACCAGGACAGATACACAGATACGCAGTATTTT. Its protein product is CASSRNQDRYTDTQYF.

The chain recombines TRBV7-9 with TRBJ2-7; D ambiguous. This CDR3 spans 12 amino acids. V was pared by 4 bases and J by 4 bases, with 8 bases between. Germline-derived CDR1 and CDR2 are SEHNR and FQNEAQ (reference sequence). Here the CDR3 reads CASSSKDYEQYF. The CDR3 region has the DNA TGTGCCAGCAGCTCCAAGGATTACGAGCAGTACTTC.

CDR3 in DNA: TGTGCCAGCAGTCTGGACAGGGACGGCTACACCTTC. This gives the protein CASSLDRDGYTF. V and J are TRBV27 and TRBJ1-2, with 8 bases lining up with TRBD1. The CDR3 totals 12 residues. V shed 5 bases and J 8 bases; nucleotides not matched to a gene: 4. CDR1 is MNHEY, CDR2 SMNVEV, per germline (reference sequence).

The chain combines TRBV19 with TRBJ2-2, with 7 bases matching TRBD1. Trimming took 4 bases from V and 2 from J; bases not matched to a gene: 7. The CDR3 extends over 16 amino acids. Germline assignment: CDR1 LNHDA and CDR2 SQIVND (reference sequence). The CDR3 DNA is TGTGCCAGTAGTAGCTCCCGGGACAGAAACACCGGGGAGCTGTTTTTT. It codes for CASSSSRDRNTGELFF.

The chain recombines TRBV10-3 with TRBJ1-1; D unclear. Germline V lookup: CDR1 ENHRY, CDR2 SYGVKD. The CDR3 is made up of 14 amino acids. Trimming took off 1 base at V and 4 bases at J, with 10 bases between the two ends. In DNA, the CDR3 is TGTGCCATCAGTGAGTTCCTACAGTTCACTGAAGCTTTCTTT. Its translation: CAISEFLQFTEAFF.

The chain combines TRBV18 with TRBJ1-2; 9 nucleotides align to TRBD1. The CDR3 is 16 residues long. Germline-derived CDR1 and CDR2 are KGHSH and LQKENI. V lost 5 bases, J lost 4 bases, and 11 bases stayed unmatched. CDR3 amino acids: CASSRDRVSPLYGYTF. The CDR3 DNA reads as TGTGCCAGCTCAAGGGACAGGGTATCTCCTCTCTATGGCTACACCTTC.

This clone is a singleton in its sample. This chain links TRBV9 with TRBJ1-1; tentatively, D is TRBD1 (6 bases). This CDR3 region has 16 residues. Trimming took 0 bases from V and 5 from J, leaving 17 bases between them. The germline CDR1 and CDR2 sequences are SGDLS and YYNGEE. CDR3 region: CASSVVGGPVLTEAFF. CDR3 coding DNA: TGTGCCAGCAGCGTAGTTGGGGGGCCGGTGTTGACTGAAGCTTTCTTT. The complete variable domain, with remaining parts taken from reference TRBV9 and TRBJ1-1, reads DSGVTQTPKHLITATGQRVTLRCSPRSGDLSVYWYQQSLDQGLQFLIQYYNGEERAKGNILERFSAQQFPDLHSELNLSSLELGDSALYFCASSVVGGPVLTEAFFGQGTRLTVV.

This clone appeared a single time. V usage is TRBV12-5 and J usage is TRBJ2-3; 7 bases align to TRBD1. The CDR3 consists of 19 residues. The V gene end was trimmed by 7 bases and the J gene end by 0 bases; junction bases not matched to a gene: 19. Germline-derived CDR1 and CDR2 are LGHNT and FRNRAP. This chain's CDR3 is CASALGQKAYPISTDTQYF. In DNA form, the CDR3 reads TGTGCTAGTGCCCTGGGACAGAAAGCTTACCCGATCAGCACAGATACGCAGTATTTT.

V is TRBV5-1 and J is TRBJ2-7, with TRBD2 matching over 10 bases. The CDR3 contains 15 residues. CDR1 is SGHRS and CDR2 is YFSETQ in the germline V gene. The V gene end was trimmed by 4 bases and the J gene end by 2 bases; junction bases not matched to a gene: 6. The CDR3 coding sequence is TGCGCCAGCAGCCTGAGCGGGGGGGGCCCCTACGAGCAGTACTTC. It yields the protein CASSLSGGGPYEQYF.

The gene calls are TRBV9 and TRBJ1-6; 11 bases map to TRBD1. V trimming: 6 bases; J trimming: 8 bases; junction bases outside the gene matches: 10. The CDR3 is made up of 16 amino acids. Germline V lookup: CDR1 SGDLS, CDR2 YYNGEE. CDR3 sequence reads: CASNRGQGGAYSPLHF. The CDR3 nucleotides are TGTGCCAGCAACCGGGGACAGGGGGGGGCCTATTCACCCCTCCACTTT.

J is TRBJ1-2 and V is TRBV14; unclear D gene. The CDR3 runs 16 residues. Germline V gene data show CDR1 as SGHDN and CDR2 as FVKESK. V was pared by 2 bases and J by 0 bases, with 13 bases between. CDR3 coding DNA: TGTGCCAGCAGCCAAAGGTTGAGAGTAGCTAACTATGGCTACACCTTC. This translates into CASSQRLRVANYGYTF. The full variable domain, in which reference TRBV14 and TRBJ1-2 provide the parts outside the CDR3, is EAGVTQFPSHSVIEKGQTVTLRCDPISGHDNLYWYRRVMGKEIKFLLHFVKESKQDESGMPNNRFLAERTGGTYSTLKVQPAELEDSGVYFCASSQRLRVANYGYTFGSGTRLTVV.